Listed below are T cell receptor beta chains from one sample, sequenced in a study of cytomegalovirus exposure and HLA in healthy donors. Assay used: immunoSEQ multiplex PCR; TCRdb lists only in-frame clones, some missing. Here the sample spans approximately 190,000 clones, about four fifths being singletons. Sequencing input: PBMCs. All receptors derive from a man in his forties in good health and CMV-seropositive. Both conserved end residues are part of each CDR3. A D gene is named only where the DNA matches it firmly. A clone size is listed for some rows: how often the clone was seen (once, few, many), or a class if it is expanded.

13 TRBD1 few TRBJ2-7 TRBV5-6 TGTGCCACCGAGGGACAGGGGAACTACGAGCAGTACTTC CATEGQGNYEQYF
16 TRBD2 . TRBJ2-7 TRBV27 TGTGCCAGCAGTCACGGACTAGCGGGAGGGCCGGGGGAGCAGTACTTC CASSHGLAGGPGEQYF
13 . few TRBJ2-2 TRBV7-9 TGTGCCAGCAGCTTAGTATTGAGAGGGGAGCTGTTTTTT CASSLVLRGELFF
14 TRBD2 . TRBJ2-3 TRBV27 TGTGCCAGCAGCGGGACTAGCTCGACAGATACGCAGTATTTT CASSGTSSTDTQYF
15 . few TRBJ1-1 TRBV4-2 TGTGCCAGCAGCCACATAAGGACTGGGAAACTTGAAGCTTTCTTT CASSHIRTGKLEAFF
16 . once TRBJ2-2 TRBV7-9 TGTGCCAGCAGCTTACAAGAGCTAACGAACACCGGGGAGCTGTTTTTT CASSLQELTNTGELFF
16 . . TRBJ2-2 TRBV7-2 TGTGCCAGCAGCCTCACGAGAGGCTCCCTCACCGGGGAGCTGTTTTTT CASSLTRGSLTGELFF
15 TRBD2 . TRBJ2-1 TRBV7-8 TGTGCCAGCAGCTCGGGACTACCCTCCTACAATGAGCAGTTCTTC CASSSGLPSYNEQFF
15 TRBD1 . TRBJ2-7 TRBV9 TGTGCCAGCAGCGTCACAGGGGAGCCGCCCTACGAGCAGTACTTC CASSVTGEPPYEQYF
14 . . TRBJ1-1 TRBV5-8 TGTGCCAGCAGCTCCCCGGGGGATAACACTGAAGCTTTCTTT CASSSPGDNTEAFF
16 TRBD2 . TRBJ2-7 TRBV5-1 TGCGCCAGCAGCCCCAGGACTAGCGGGTCCACCTACGAGCAGTACTTC CASSPRTSGSTYEQYF
14 TRBD1 few TRBJ1-2 TRBV7-2 TGTGCCAGCAGCTCCCGGACAGGGATTATTGGCTACACCTTC CASSSRTGIIGYTF
13 . . TRBJ2-7 TRBV6-5 TGTGCCACCAAATCGGACTTTTACTACGAGCAGTACTTC CATKSDFYYEQYF
16 TRBD2 once TRBJ2-1 TRBV11-3 TGTGCCAGCAGCTTCGGGGGAGCGGGAGTGCCCAATGAGCAGTTCTTC CASSFGGAGVPNEQFF
14 . few TRBJ2-1 TRBV19 TGTGCCAGTAGTACCCAGGGGTCCTACAATGAGCAGTTCTTC CASSTQGSYNEQFF
17 TRBD2 . TRBJ2-7 TRBV28 TGTGCCAGCACCCTCCCCCCTTTAGCGGGAGGCCCCCACGAGCAGTACTTC CASTLPPLAGGPHEQYF
15 TRBD2 . TRBJ2-7 TRBV2 TGTGCCAGCAGGGCGGGAGCGAGTTTCTCCTACGAGCAGTACTTC CASRAGASFSYEQYF
17 . once TRBJ1-1 TRBV28 TGTGCCAGCAGTTCCGGAGGACGGCCCAGACTGAACACTGAAGCTTTCTTT CASSSGGRPRLNTEAFF
16 . once TRBJ1-3 TRBV6-5 TGTGCCAGCAGTTACTCGAGCCTTAGCTCTGGAAACACCATATATTTT CASSYSSLSSGNTIYF
12 . . TRBJ2-7 TRBV7-2 TGTGCCAGCAGCTTACAGGGGATCGAGCAGTACTTC CASSLQGIEQYF
13 . . TRBJ1-2 TRBV6-1 TGTGCCAGCAGTGAAAGAGGCGGATATGGCTACACCTTC CASSERGGYGYTF
14 . . TRBJ1-1 TRBV6-1 TGTGCCAGCATCGAAGGAACAGCGAACACTGAAGCTTTCTTT CASIEGTANTEAFF
12 TRBD2 . TRBJ2-7 TRBV2 TGTGCCACGGGGACTAGCAGCTACGAGCAGTACTTC CATGTSSYEQYF
15 TRBD1 few TRBJ1-4 TRBV7-9 TGTGCCAGCAGGCGGGGACAGACCCTAAATGAAAAACTGTTTTTT CASRRGQTLNEKLFF
12 . . TRBJ1-5 TRBV2 TGTGCCAGCAGGGGGCCCGGTCAGCCCCAGCATTTT CASRGPGQPQHF
11 . once TRBJ1-1 TRBV5-1 TGCGCCAGCACAGGGAACACTGAAGCTTTCTTT CASTGNTEAFF
15 TRBD2 . TRBJ2-1 TRBV4-2 TGTGCCAGCAGCTCCGGGACTAGCGGGAGTCGTAAGCAGTTCTTC CASSSGTSGSRKQFF
17 TRBD2 . TRBJ2-1 TRBV9 TGTGCCAGCAGCGCGACTAGCGGGAGCTTCGTTTACAATGAGCAGTTCTTC CASSATSGSFVYNEQFF
14 TRBD1 . TRBJ2-2 TRBV29-1 TGCAGCGTTGCCGACAGGGGGCGGACCGGGGAGCTGTTTTTT CSVADRGRTGELFF
13 . . TRBJ1-1 TRBV7-3 TGTGCCAGCAGCTTAAGCCGGAGCACTGAAGCTTTCTTT CASSLSRSTEAFF
14 . . TRBJ1-2 TRBV14 TGTGCCAGCAGCCCCGTAGCAGGGTCATATGGCTACACCTTC CASSPVAGSYGYTF
15 . . TRBJ2-7 TRBV11-2 TGTGCCAGCAGCTTAGCCTCCCTAGTAAGTTACGAGCAGTACTTC CASSLASLVSYEQYF
12 TRBD2 . TRBJ2-3 TRBV30 TGTGCCTCCTGGACTAGATCAGATACGCAGTATTTT CASWTRSDTQYF
14 TRBD2 . TRBJ2-1 TRBV29-1 TGCAGCGTTGAAACTAGCGGGAGCTACAATGAGCAGTTCTTC CSVETSGSYNEQFF
13 . . TRBJ1-1 TRBV7-9 TGTGCCAGCTGGACAGACCCCAACACTGAAGCTTTCTTT CASWTDPNTEAFF
12 . once TRBJ2-7 TRBV7-9 TGTGCCAGCAGCTACCTAGCATGGGAGCAGTACTTC CASSYLAWEQYF
11 . once TRBJ2-7 TRBV2 TGTGCCAGCGGCCCCGATTACGAGCAGTACTTC CASGPDYEQYF
14 TRBD1 once TRBJ1-4 TRBV6-1 TGTGCCAGCGCTTCCGGGACAGGGGTTGGAAAACTGTTTTTT CASASGTGVGKLFF
14 . . TRBJ1-1 TRBV9 TGTGCCAGGAACAGTTTATATCTGAACACTGAAGCTTTCTTT CARNSLYLNTEAFF
14 TRBD1 few TRBJ1-1 TRBV29-1 TGCAGCGTCCGTCCCGGGACAGGGAACACTGAAGCTTTCTTT CSVRPGTGNTEAFF
14 TRBD1 . TRBJ1-2 TRBV2 TGTGCCAGCAGGGAGTCTACAGGGGCGTCGGCCTACACCTTC CASRESTGASAYTF
13 . . TRBJ1-2 TRBV7-9 TGTGCCAGCAGCTCCCACGGGTCTCATGGCTACACCTTC CASSSHGSHGYTF
14 TRBD2 . TRBJ2-3 TRBV7-6 TGTGCCAGCAGCTTTGACGGGAGGACAGATACGCAGTATTTT CASSFDGRTDTQYF
13 . once TRBJ1-1 TRBV18 TGTGCCAGCTCACCTGGAGTGAACACTGAAGCTTTCTTT CASSPGVNTEAFF
12 . . TRBJ1-1 TRBV19 TGTGCCAGTTTCGACAGGAACACTGAAGCTTTCTTT CASFDRNTEAFF
16 TRBD2 . TRBJ2-1 TRBV6-5 TGTGCCAGCAGTTCTGTAGCGGGAGTGAGTTACAATGAGCAGTTCTTC CASSSVAGVSYNEQFF
18 . . TRBJ1-6 TRBV4-1 TGCGCCAGCAGCCAAGAAATCGGGGCAGGGAGGTATAATTCACCCCTCCACTTT CASSQEIGAGRYNSPLHF
14 TRBD1 . TRBJ2-5 TRBV2 TGTGCCAGCTGGGACAGGGGGCGACGGGAGACCCAGTACTTC CASWDRGRRETQYF
17 TRBD1 . TRBJ2-7 TRBV5-4 TGTGCCAGCAGCTTGCCCCCCGGGACAGGGTTCTCCTACGAGCAGTACTTC CASSLPPGTGFSYEQYF
18 TRBD2 . TRBJ2-2 TRBV6-4 TGTGCCAGCAGTGACTCGATTTTTGCGGGGGACAACACCGGGGAGCTGTTTTTT CASSDSIFAGDNTGELFF
15 . . TRBJ1-2 TRBV15 TGTGCCACCAGCAAAACGGCGGCAGGGGCCCATGGCTACACCTTC CATSKTAAGAHGYTF
11 . . TRBJ2-3 TRBV30 TGTGCCTGGAGTGATCTAGCTACGCAGTATTTT CAWSDLATQYF
15 TRBD1 . TRBJ2-1 TRBV27 TGTGCCAGCAGTTTAGTAGGGACAGGGTACAATGAGCAGTTCTTC CASSLVGTGYNEQFF
12 . . TRBJ1-1 TRBV7-9 TGTTCCAGCAGCTTATTGGGCTCTGAAGCTTTCTTT CSSSLLGSEAFF
16 TRBD2 . TRBJ2-5 TRBV5-1 TGCGCCAGCAGCACTACTAGCGGGAGGTTCCCAGAGACCCAGTACTTC CASSTTSGRFPETQYF
12 TRBD1 few TRBJ1-2 TRBV2 TGTGCCAGACTCGACAGGGACTATGGCTACACCTTC CARLDRDYGYTF
13 . . TRBJ1-2 TRBV27 TGTGCCAGCAGCCCATTCGGGTCCTATGGCTACACCTTC CASSPFGSYGYTF
15 . once TRBJ2-4 TRBV15 TGTGCCACCAGCAGAGCGGCCCAGTCGGGAAACATTCAGTACTTC CATSRAAQSGNIQYF
16 . . TRBJ1-2 TRBV5-4 TGTGCCAGCAGCCTCGGACAGATCCAAGCTAACTATGGCTACACCTTC CASSLGQIQANYGYTF